This T cell receptor (beta chain) was observed in a study of OX40 agonist ivuxolimab in advanced cancers. Study details: Three patients showed partial responses: one hepatocellular carcinoma and two cutaneous melanoma cases.

This clone was recorded a few times. Method: immunoSEQ multiplex PCR; TCRdb's copy keeps in-frame clones and lacks some. This table has more than 65,000 clones, 88% appearing once. The CDR3 sequence is 11 residues long. Trimming left V 5 bases short and J 6 bases short, with 9 bases between. Germline V CDR1 and CDR2: SQVTM, ANQGSEA. This receptor was obtained from an adult with an advanced solid tumor such as melanoma, head and neck, liver or kidney cancer. The sample consisted of CD4+ or CD8+ T cells sorted from blood, taken in a trial of the OX40 agonist ivuxolimab. The chain has TRBV29-1 and TRBJ2-3; D might be TRBD1 (6 bases). Here the CDR3 DNA reads TGCAGCGTTAGGGGGTCGGATACGCAGTATTTT. As protein: CSVRGSDTQYF.